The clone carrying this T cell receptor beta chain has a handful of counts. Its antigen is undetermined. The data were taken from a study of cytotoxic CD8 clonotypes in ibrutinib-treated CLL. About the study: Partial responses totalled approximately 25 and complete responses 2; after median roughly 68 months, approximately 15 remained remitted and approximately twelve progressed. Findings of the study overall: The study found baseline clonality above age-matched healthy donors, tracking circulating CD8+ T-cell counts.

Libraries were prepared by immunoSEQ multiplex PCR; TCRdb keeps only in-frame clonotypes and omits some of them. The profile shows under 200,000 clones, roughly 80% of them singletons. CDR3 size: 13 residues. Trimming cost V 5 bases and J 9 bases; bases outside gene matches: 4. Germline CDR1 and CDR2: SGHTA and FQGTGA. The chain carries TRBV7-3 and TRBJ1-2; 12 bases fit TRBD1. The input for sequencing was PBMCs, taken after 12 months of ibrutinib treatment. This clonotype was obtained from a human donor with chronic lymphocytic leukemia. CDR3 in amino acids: CASSAGTGGRYTF. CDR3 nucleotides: TGTGCCAGCAGCGCCGGGACAGGGGGCCGCTACACCTTC.